Shown below are 25 T cell receptor beta chains from a single sample sequenced in a study of T cell responses to AZD1222 COVID-19 vaccine. The data were produced by immunoSEQ multiplex PCR, yet TCRdb's version contains in-frame clones alone and is incomplete. The sample lists around 60,000 clones; around 80% were seen once. The specimen comprised peripheral blood, sampled 28 days after the second AZD1222 dose. The receptor source for this set is an adult who received the AZD1222 COVID-19 vaccine.

This chain links TRBV7-9 with TRBJ2-2; 8 bases map to TRBD2. Looked up from germline, CDR1 is SEHNR and CDR2 is FQNEAQ (reference sequence). Losses at the gene ends were 2 bases for V and 2 bases for J; bases not matched to a gene: 7. There are 17 residues in the CDR3. The CDR3 DNA reads TGTGCCAGCAGCTTACCGAGCGGGAGTCGTAACACCGGGGAGCTGTTTTTT. It is translated as CASSLPSGSRNTGELFF.

The chain combines TRBV7-2 with TRBJ2-7, with 9 bases aligning to TRBD1. V lost 1 base to trimming and J lost 7 bases; unmatched junction nucleotides: 2. The CDR3 length is 13 residues. Per germline, CDR1 SGHTA and CDR2 FQGNSA. DNA of the CDR3: TGTGCCAGCAGCTTAGGGGGGACAGGGGAGCAGTACTTC. Protein sequence: CASSLGGTGEQYF.

V usage is TRBV25-1 and J usage is TRBJ1-1; a possible D gene is TRBD1 (5 bases). Germline V gene data show CDR1 as MGHDK and CDR2 as SYGVNS. This CDR3 has 14 amino acids. The V and J ends lost 8 bases and 1 base respectively, with 14 bases between them. Here the CDR3 reads CASSTGQANTEAFF. The CDR3 nucleotides read TGTGCCAGCTCGACCGGACAAGCGAACACTGAAGCTTTCTTT. Full variable domain (rest looked up from reference TRBV25-1 and TRBJ1-1): EADIYQTPRYLVIGTGKKITLECSQTMGHDKMYWYQQDPGMELHLIHYSYGVNSTEKGDLSSESTVSRIRTEHFPLTLESARPSHTSQYLCASSTGQANTEAFFGQGTRLTVV.

V is TRBV9 and J is TRBJ1-4; perhaps TRBD1 as D (6 bases). Deletions cut 4 bases from V and 8 bases from J, with 15 bases between. CDR1 SGDLS and CDR2 YYNGEE come from the germline V gene. The CDR3 contains 14 residues. This CDR3 is CASSPGHPGEKLFF. The CDR3 DNA reads as TGTGCCAGCAGCCCGGGACACCCAGGCGAAAAACTGTTTTTT.

V usage is TRBV9 and J usage is TRBJ2-5, with 10 positions matching TRBD1. The CDR3 is 17 amino acids. Germline CDR1 is SGDLS and CDR2 is YYNGEE. V shed 0 bases, J shed 2 bases, and the junction held 7 bases outside the gene matches. CDR3 DNA: TGTGCCAGCAGCGTAGTGACAGGGGGCGCCTTGCAAGAGACCCAGTACTTC. It encodes CASSVVTGGALQETQYF.

J is TRBJ1-6 and V is TRBV5-4; D may be TRBD1 (6 bases). The CDR3 spans 15 residues. The germline gives CDR1 SGHNT, CDR2 YYREEE (reference sequence). V was trimmed by 3 bases and J by 6 bases, leaving 13 bases between them. CDR3 in amino acids: CASSSQGKTNSPLHF. The CDR3, as DNA: TGTGCCAGCAGCTCTCAGGGGAAGACTAATTCACCCCTCCACTTT.

This chain links TRBV6-2 or TRBV6-3 with TRBJ2-7; 12 bases map to TRBD1. The germline V gene has CDR1 MNHEY and CDR2 SVGEGT. The CDR3 contains 14 residues. V gave up 5 bases and J gave up 3 bases; unmatched junction bases: 2. Here the CDR3 DNA reads TGTGCCAGCAGTCGGGACAGGGGGCTCTACGAGCAGTACTTC. Its translation: CASSRDRGLYEQYF.

V and J are TRBV7-3 and TRBJ2-2; 11 bases align to TRBD1. V dropped 6 bases and J dropped 7; count of bases not matched to a gene: 4. Germline assignment: CDR1 SGHTA and CDR2 FQGTGA. The CDR3 has 14 amino acids. This CDR3 reads CASRDRGHGGELFF. CDR3 DNA: TGTGCCAGCAGGGACAGGGGGCATGGCGGGGAGCTGTTTTTT.

The rearrangement links TRBV6-5 to TRBJ1-1, with a weak D call TRBD1 (6 bases). The CDR3 contains 14 residues. Germline V gene sequence: CDR1 MNHEY, CDR2 SVGAGI. V was clipped by 7 bases and J by 1 base, with 13 bases between them. For the CDR3, the DNA is TGTGCCAGCATCTCAGGGGCTGGGAACACTGAAGCTTTCTTT. This translates into CASISGAGNTEAFF.

The V and J genes are TRBV28 and TRBJ2-2; D is possibly TRBD1 (6 bases). Trimming cost V 5 bases and J 4 bases, with 17 bases left between them. The CDR3 is 16 residues long. The germline gives CDR1 MDHEN, CDR2 SYDVKM. CDR3 loop: CASSTRGVFGTGELFF. The CDR3 bases are TGTGCCAGCAGTACCAGGGGTGTTTTTGGCACCGGGGAGCTGTTTTTT.

The chain combines TRBV18 with TRBJ2-7; 10 bases fit TRBD1. The length of the CDR3 is 16 residues. Germline trimming cut 0 bases from V and 3 bases from J; bases unmatched to any gene: 5. Germline V gene sequence: CDR1 KGHSH, CDR2 LQKENI. CDR3 bases: TGTGCCAGCTCACCACCGGCCAGGACAGGGGGCTACGAGCAGTACTTC. Translated: CASSPPARTGGYEQYF.

The chain has TRBV5-1 and TRBJ2-7; 10 bases are shared with TRBD2. The CDR3 has 13 residues. V lost 5 bases, J lost 7 bases, and 6 bases stayed unmatched. The germline V gene has CDR1 SGHRS and CDR2 YFSETQ. CDR3 DNA: TGCGCCAGCAGGTTAGCGGGAGGTAGAGAGCAGTACTTC. It codes for CASRLAGGREQYF.

The chain employs TRBV5-1 and TRBJ1-2; a weak D match, TRBD1 (5 bases). The CDR3 runs 15 residues. Germline values: CDR1 SGHRS, CDR2 YFSETQ. V dropped 4 bases and J dropped 1 base, with 14 bases sitting between them. The CDR3 protein is CASSPGTGGNYGYTF. The CDR3 region has the DNA TGCGCCAGCAGCCCTGGGACGGGTGGTAACTATGGCTACACCTTC.

This clone was counted a single time. J is TRBJ1-2 and V is TRBV27, with D tentatively TRBD1 (6 bases). Germline V gene lookup returns CDR1 MNHEY and CDR2 SMNVEV (reference sequence). Trimming left V 0 bases short and J 4 bases short, with 9 bases between. The CDR3 is made up of 14 amino acids. In nucleotides, the CDR3 is TGTGCCAGCAGTTTATCGCGGGGGGCCTATGGCTACACCTTC. It is translated as CASSLSRGAYGYTF.

The J gene is TRBJ2-7, the V gene TRBV7-9; D could derive from TRBD1 or TRBD2 (5 bases each). The germline V gene encodes CDR1 SEHNR and CDR2 FQNEAQ (reference sequence). The CDR3 extends over 13 amino acids. V lost 4 bases and J 7 bases, leaving 14 bases between the germline ends. Written as DNA, the CDR3 is TGTGCCAGCAGCTCCGGGACGCAGAGGGAGCAGTACTTC. Its protein product is CASSSGTQREQYF.

The rearrangement links TRBV30 to TRBJ1-2, with a possible D match to TRBD1 (6 bases). The germline V gene has CDR1 GTSNPN and CDR2 SVGIG (reference sequence). The CDR3 is 15 residues long. Trimming removed 3 bases from V and 4 bases from J, with 18 bases in between. CDR3 loop: CAWSPTGRLSYGYTF. CDR3 in DNA: TGTGCCTGGAGCCCGACAGGCCGTCTTTCCTATGGCTACACCTTC.

The genes are TRBV4-2 and TRBJ2-3, with D hard to call. The length of the CDR3 is 13 residues. Germline assignment: CDR1 LGHNA and CDR2 YNFKEQ. The V end lost 0 bases, the J end lost 7 bases, and 8 bases lay between the germline ends. The CDR3 sequence is CASSQDLGNTQYF. The DNA of the CDR3 is TGTGCCAGCAGCCAAGATTTGGGGAATACGCAGTATTTT.

This rearrangement joins TRBV29-1 to TRBJ1-1; D uncertain. The CDR3 consists of 10 residues. Between the trimmed V and J ends, which lost 7 bases and 1 base, there was a span of 4 bases. Germline V gives CDR1 SQVTM, CDR2 ANQGSEA. The CDR3 DNA reads TGCAGCGCCGAGAACACTGAAGCTTTCTTT. It codes for CSAENTEAFF.

The chain recombines TRBV20-1 with TRBJ2-5; D may correspond to TRBD1 or TRBD2 (5 bases each). The CDR3 extends over 18 amino acids. The germline gives CDR1 DFQATT, CDR2 SNEGSKA (reference sequence). Trimming removed 3 bases at V and 5 bases at J, with 28 bases between. The CDR3 DNA is TGCAGTGCTAGTGGGGCCGGGGCCAACCACCTTTTGATGGAGACCCAGTACTTC. Protein product: CSASGAGANHLLMETQYF.

This chain connects TRBV6-6 to TRBJ1-6; D gene ambiguous. CDR3 length equals 14 residues. Germline CDR1 reads MNHNY; CDR2 reads SVGAGI (reference sequence). Trimming took off 4 bases at V and 8 bases at J, with 12 bases between the two ends. The CDR3 sequence: CASSLTGKDSPLHF. The DNA of the CDR3 is TGTGCCAGCAGTTTAACGGGAAAGGATTCACCCCTCCACTTT.

This clone occurred a few times. The chain is built from TRBV7-8 and TRBJ1-1, with 7 bases fitting TRBD1. The ends lost 5 bases at V and 5 bases at J; junction bases unmatched: 5. Looked up from germline, CDR1 is SGHVS and CDR2 is FQNEAQ. The CDR3 is 13 residues long. The CDR3 here is CASSPTGATEAFF. For the CDR3, the DNA is TGTGCCAGCAGCCCAACAGGGGCTACTGAAGCTTTCTTT.

The genes are TRBV4-2 and TRBJ1-4; D remains ambiguous. Trimming took 3 bases from V and 2 from J, leaving 4 bases between them. The CDR3 spans 13 residues. The germline V gene has CDR1 LGHNA and CDR2 YNFKEQ. In DNA form, the CDR3 reads TGTGCCAGCAGCCAGCGGACTAATGAAAAACTGTTTTTT. Amino acid sequence: CASSQRTNEKLFF.

This clone has only one observation. V is TRBV5-4 and J is TRBJ2-5, with TRBD2 identical over 8 bases. V trimming: 1 base; J trimming: 5 bases; junction bases outside the gene matches: 13. This CDR3 has 17 amino acids. From germline, CDR1 is SGHNT and CDR2 YYREEE (reference sequence). The CDR3 bases are TGTGCCAGCAGCTTGTCCGTCTCGAGCGGGAGTAAGGAGACCCAGTACTTC. It yields the protein CASSLSVSSGSKETQYF. Supplemented by reference TRBV5-4 and TRBJ2-5, the full variable domain reads ETGVTQSPTHLIKTRGQQVTLRCSSQSGHNTVSWYQQALGQGPQFIFQYYREEENGRGNFPPRFSGLQFPNYSSELNVNALELDDSALYLCASSLSVSSGSKETQYFGPGTRLLVL.

The genes are TRBV6-6 and TRBJ2-2, with D tentatively TRBD2 (5 bases). V shed 9 bases and J shed 5 bases, with 16 bases lying between them. Germline lookup yields CDR1 MNHNY and CDR2 SVGAGI (reference sequence). This CDR3 has 14 residues. CDR3 sequence: CASEASGLTGELFF. The CDR3 DNA sequence: TGTGCCAGTGAAGCAAGCGGATTAACCGGGGAGCTGTTTTTT.

This clone came up once. The CDR3 loop reads CASSPLPGLTIADTQYF. Here the CDR3 DNA reads TGTGCCAGCAGCCCCCTACCCGGACTTACCATCGCAGATACGCAGTATTTT. The chain is built from TRBV6-2 or TRBV6-3 and TRBJ2-3, with D possibly being TRBD2 (5 bases). Germline loops: CDR1 MNHEY, CDR2 SVGEGT. Trimming stripped 6 bases from V and 4 bases from J, with 23 bases between. This CDR3 region has 17 residues.